Listed below are T cell receptor beta chains from one sample, sequenced in a study of Ad26.COV2.S vaccination and SARS-CoV-2 variants. TCRdb keeps only in-frame clones here, not all; method: immunoSEQ multiplex PCR. The profile shows roughly 500,000 clones, roughly 87% of them singletons. The specimen comprised peripheral blood, sampled in a trial of Ad26.COV2.S vaccine versus placebo. The receptors originated from a person aged 18-65 years who received the Ad26.COV2.S COVID-19 vaccine or a placebo. CDR3s include the opening cysteine and the closing phenylalanine or tryptophan. D genes are given only for firm matches. Rows may omit the clone size; those that give it use once, few, many or a size class.

D gene	V gene	clone size	CDR3 length	J gene	CDR3 protein	CDR3 DNA
NA	TRBV11-1	once	11	TRBJ2-5	CASRPIETQYF	TGTGCCAGCAGGCCAATAGAGACCCAGTACTTC
NA	TRBV5-6	NA	13	TRBJ2-2	CASRREDTGELFF	TGTGCCAGTCGGAGGGAAGACACCGGGGAGCTGTTTTTT
NA	TRBV6-6	NA	11	TRBJ2-3	CASSEPGRKYF	TGTGCCAGCAGCGAACCGGGCCGGAAGTATTTT
NA	TRBV15	NA	16	TRBJ2-7	CATSGGVRAGREEQYF	TGTGCCACCAGCGGTGGAGTCAGGGCCGGTCGAGAGGAGCAGTACTTC
NA	TRBV5-4	few	19	TRBJ2-7	CASSLRTFKLRDDSYEQYF	TGTGCCAGCAGCTTACGAACTTTCAAGCTCCGGGACGACTCCTACGAGCAGTACTTC
NA	TRBV5-1	NA	17	TRBJ2-3	CASSTGQIRGEGDTQYF	TGCGCCAGCAGCACGGGACAAATAAGAGGAGAAGGAGATACGCAGTATTTT
TRBD1	TRBV6-2/TRBV6-3	NA	15	TRBJ1-5	CASSRRGQPNQPQHF	TGTGCCAGCAGTCGAAGGGGACAGCCAAATCAGCCCCAGCATTTT
TRBD1	TRBV27	NA	15	TRBJ1-5	CASSLRGQLNQPQHF	TGTGCCAGCAGTTTACGGGGACAGTTAAATCAGCCCCAGCATTTT
NA	TRBV6-2/TRBV6-3	NA	15	TRBJ2-2	CASSQPHLNTGELFF	TGTGCCAGCAGTCAGCCCCACCTTAACACCGGGGAGCTGTTTTTT
NA	TRBV5-1	NA	11	TRBJ2-2	CASSFAGGLFF	TGCGCCAGCAGCTTCGCGGGTGGGCTGTTTTTT
TRBD2	TRBV28	NA	15	TRBJ2-1	CASSYGLAGGYEQFF	TGTGCCAGCAGTTACGGACTAGCGGGAGGGTATGAGCAGTTCTTC
NA	TRBV9	NA	15	TRBJ2-7	CASSVGSPTYYEQYF	TGTGCCAGCAGCGTAGGCAGCCCGACCTACTACGAGCAGTACTTC
NA	TRBV4-1	NA	15	TRBJ2-5	CASSQDPAVQETQYF	TGCGCCAGCAGCCAAGATCCAGCAGTTCAAGAGACCCAGTACTTC
TRBD1	TRBV7-8	NA	14	TRBJ1-2	CASSLGQGAYGYTF	TGTGCCAGCAGCTTAGGTCAGGGGGCATATGGCTACACCTTC
NA	TRBV4-3	NA	15	TRBJ1-6	CASSQDGTRGSPLHF	TGCGCCAGCAGCCAAGACGGGACACGCGGTTCACCCCTCCACTTT
NA	TRBV9	NA	14	TRBJ2-3	CASSVGQYTDTQYF	TGTGCCAGCAGCGTTGGGCAGTACACAGATACGCAGTATTTT
TRBD2	TRBV4-2	NA	18	TRBJ2-7	CASSQGGGSGRAGDEQYF	TGTGCCAGCAGCCAAGGGGGGGGTAGCGGGAGGGCCGGCGACGAGCAGTACTTC
NA	TRBV28	NA	13	TRBJ1-1	CASRGWDRTEAFF	TGTGCCAGCAGGGGGTGGGATCGAACTGAAGCTTTCTTT
TRBD2	TRBV2	once	15	TRBJ2-3	CASSTLAGGTDTQYF	TGTGCCAGCAGTACCTTAGCGGGAGGCACAGATACGCAGTATTTT
NA	TRBV10-3	NA	15	TRBJ1-6	CAISESQGRNSPLHF	TGTGCCATCAGTGAGTCGCAGGGTCGAAATTCACCCCTCCACTTT
NA	TRBV5-1	NA	14	TRBJ2-7	CASNPGGNSYEQYF	TGCGCCAGCAACCCAGGGGGGAACTCCTACGAGCAGTACTTC
TRBD2	TRBV10-3	NA	13	TRBJ2-7	CAIKAPGGDEQYF	TGTGCCATCAAGGCTCCGGGAGGAGATGAGCAGTACTTC
NA	TRBV12-2	once	18	TRBJ1-1	CASRLAILGIPRNTEAFF	TGTGCAAGTCGCTTAGCGATTTTAGGGATCCCCCGGAACACTGAAGCTTTCTTT
NA	TRBV11-3	once	14	TRBJ2-3	CASSFGTTADTQYF	TGTGCCAGCAGCTTTGGGACCACTGCAGATACGCAGTATTTT
NA	TRBV28	NA	15	TRBJ1-4	CASSLLGHLNEKLFF	TGTGCCAGCAGTTTACTCGGACACCTTAATGAAAAACTGTTTTTT
NA	TRBV27	NA	15	TRBJ1-6	CASSPGAVLRSPLHF	TGTGCCAGCAGTCCCGGAGCGGTCCTTCGATCACCCCTCCACTTT